Listed here is a single TCR beta chain. Its specificity is unknown. This specimen belongs to a study of cytomegalovirus exposure and HLA in healthy donors. Notes on the study in general: Approximately 17,000 TCR beta sequences were associated with HLA alleles at 0.05 false discovery rate in a later analysis. Through in vitro validation, three CMV-associated chains were shown to be specific for CMV antigens.

The PCR used 60 Vbeta and 13 Jbeta primers. This table comes from immunoSEQ multiplex PCR, and its TCRdb copy is limited to in-frame clones, with some not included. The table lists tens of thousands of clones, approximately 86% of them singletons. The CDR3 loop spans 15 amino acids. V shed 0 bases and J 5 bases; nucleotides not matched to a gene: 8. Germline V gene sequence: CDR1 SGHTS, CDR2 YDEGEE. The origin of this receptor is a man aged 25 to 40 in good health and CMV-seropositive. The chain uses TRBV5-8 and TRBJ2-7; 7 bases match TRBD1. Sequencing was carried out using PBMCs. CDR3 nucleotide sequence: TGTGCCAGCAGCTTGGGCTATACAGGGGACGACGAGCAGTACTTC. Translation gives CASSLGYTGDDEQYF.